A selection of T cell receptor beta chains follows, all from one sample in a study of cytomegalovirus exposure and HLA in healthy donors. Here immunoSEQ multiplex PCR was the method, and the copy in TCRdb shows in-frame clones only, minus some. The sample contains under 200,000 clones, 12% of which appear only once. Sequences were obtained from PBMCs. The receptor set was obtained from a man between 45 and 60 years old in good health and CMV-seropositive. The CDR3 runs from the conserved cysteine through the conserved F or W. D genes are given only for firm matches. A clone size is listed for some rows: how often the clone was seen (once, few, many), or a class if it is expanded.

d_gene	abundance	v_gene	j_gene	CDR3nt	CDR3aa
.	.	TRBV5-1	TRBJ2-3	TGCGCCAGCAGCGGGTCGGGAACTAGCACAGATACGCAGTATTTT	CASSGSGTSTDTQYF
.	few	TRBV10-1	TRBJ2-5	TGCGCCAGCAGTGGACAGTCCCAAGAGACCCAGTACTTC	CASSGQSQETQYF
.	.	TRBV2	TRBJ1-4	TGTGCCAGCAGTGAGGAGAGAGAAAAACTGTTTTTT	CASSEEREKLFF
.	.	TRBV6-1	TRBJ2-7	TGTGCCAGCAGTGAAAGTTTAGCGGAAACCTACGAGCAGTACTTC	CASSESLAETYEQYF
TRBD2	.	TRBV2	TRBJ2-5	TGTGCCAGCCAGACTCCGGGACTAGCGGGGGGGCCGAGAGAGACCCAGTACTTC	CASQTPGLAGGPRETQYF
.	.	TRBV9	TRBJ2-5	TGTGCCAGCAGCGTAGACGGGGGGCTAGAGACCCAGTACTTC	CASSVDGGLETQYF
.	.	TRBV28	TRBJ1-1	TGTGCCAGCAGTTTAAATAACAATGCTGAAGCTTTCTTT	CASSLNNNAEAFF
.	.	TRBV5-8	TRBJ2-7	TGTGCCAGCAGCTTGCTAGGCCCGCCTTCCTACGAGCAGTACTTC	CASSLLGPPSYEQYF
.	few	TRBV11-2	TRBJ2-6	TGTGCCAGCAGCCTGCAGAGAGGTGCCAACGTCCTGACTTTC	CASSLQRGANVLTF
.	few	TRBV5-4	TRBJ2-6	TGTGCCACCTTGGGGCAGGCCCCGGGTGGGGCCAACGTCCTGACTTTC	CATLGQAPGGANVLTF
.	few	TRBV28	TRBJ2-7	TGTGCCAGCAGTTTGTTGGGCAGGGCGGACTACGAGCAGTACTTC	CASSLLGRADYEQYF
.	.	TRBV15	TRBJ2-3	TGTGCCACGGTGGCACGAAGCACAGATACGCAGTATTTT	CATVARSTDTQYF
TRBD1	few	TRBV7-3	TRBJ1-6	TGTGCCAGCAGCGAACGGACAGGGAATTCACCCCTCCACTTT	CASSERTGNSPLHF
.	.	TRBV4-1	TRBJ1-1	TGCGCCAGCAGCCCCCAAAGGGGGAGCCCTGAAGCTTTCTTT	CASSPQRGSPEAFF
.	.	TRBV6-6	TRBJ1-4	TGTGCCAGCAAAGGGAACCCGGCAGGGGAAAAACTGTTTTTT	CASKGNPAGEKLFF
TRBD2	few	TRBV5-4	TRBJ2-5	TGTGCCAGCAGCTTAGGGCTAGCGGGGGCCGACACGACCCAGTACTTC	CASSLGLAGADTTQYF
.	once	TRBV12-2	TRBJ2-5	TGTGCAAGTCGCTTAGCGACAGAGCTCCCCCAAGAGACCCAGTACTTC	CASRLATELPQETQYF
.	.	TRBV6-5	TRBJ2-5	TGTGCCAGCAGAGTACAGGGTACGGGAGAGACCCAGTACTTC	CASRVQGTGETQYF
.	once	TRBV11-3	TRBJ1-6	TGTGCCAGCAGCCCAAGTGGGGGCTGGGAATCACCCCTCCACTTT	CASSPSGGWESPLHF
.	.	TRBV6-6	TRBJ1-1	TGTGCCAGCAGTTACGGTCGGGACACCGAAGCTTTCTTT	CASSYGRDTEAFF
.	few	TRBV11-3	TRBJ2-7	TGTGCCAGCAGCTTTCGGGGGGCCCGGGACGAGCAGTACTTC	CASSFRGARDEQYF
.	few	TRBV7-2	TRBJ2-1	TGTGCCAGCAGCTTAGCAGCTGGGGGCGCGGGCAATGAGCAGTTCTTC	CASSLAAGGAGNEQFF
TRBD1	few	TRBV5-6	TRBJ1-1	TGTGCCAGCAGCTTGGACAGGGGAGGCGGAGCTTTCTTT	CASSLDRGGGAFF
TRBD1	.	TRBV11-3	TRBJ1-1	TGTGCCAGCAGCTTAGATTTGGCAGGGGGGTACACTGAAGCTTTCTTT	CASSLDLAGGYTEAFF
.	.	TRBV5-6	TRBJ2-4	TGTGCCAGCAGCTTGGGACAGAAAAACATTCAGTACTTC	CASSLGQKNIQYF
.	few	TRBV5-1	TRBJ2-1	TGCGCCAGCAGCTTGGGGGGCCAGTCGAATGAGCAGTTCTTC	CASSLGGQSNEQFF
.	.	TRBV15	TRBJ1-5	TGTGCCACCAGCAGAGGGGGGCTGGGACATAACAATCAGCCCCAGCATTTT	CATSRGGLGHNNQPQHF
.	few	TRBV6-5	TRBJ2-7	TGTGCCAGCAGTTATGCCGGGACATCCTCCTACGAGCAGTACTTC	CASSYAGTSSYEQYF
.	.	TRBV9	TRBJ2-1	TGTGCCAGCAGTGGCCCAGGGGTCGCCTACAATGAGCAGTTCTTC	CASSGPGVAYNEQFF
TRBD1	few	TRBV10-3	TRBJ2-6	TGTGCCATGGGACAGGGGGCGCAAGGGGCCAACGTCCTGACTTTC	CAMGQGAQGANVLTF
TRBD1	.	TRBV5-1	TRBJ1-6	TGCGCCAGCAGCTTAGACAGGGGCCCGAATTCACCCCTCCACTTT	CASSLDRGPNSPLHF
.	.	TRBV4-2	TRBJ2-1	TGTGCCAGCAGCCAAGAACCGGGGGAGTTCTACAATGAGCAGTTCTTC	CASSQEPGEFYNEQFF
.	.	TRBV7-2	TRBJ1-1	TGTGCCAGCAGCTTAGATGGGGCCACTGAAGCTTTCTTT	CASSLDGATEAFF
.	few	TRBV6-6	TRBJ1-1	TGTGCCAGCAGTTCCCTGGGCAGTCCGAACACTGAAGCTTTCTTT	CASSSLGSPNTEAFF
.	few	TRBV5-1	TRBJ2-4	TGCGCCAGCAGCTTGCAAGGGGGCGGGGAAAACATTCAGTACTTC	CASSLQGGGENIQYF
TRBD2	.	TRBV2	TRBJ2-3	TGTGCCAGCAGTGAAGATGGGCTAGCGGGGTCTAGCACAGATACGCAGTATTTT	CASSEDGLAGSSTDTQYF
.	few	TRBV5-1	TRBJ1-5	TGCGCCAGCAGCTTGGCAGGGGTTGATCAGCCCCAGCATTTT	CASSLAGVDQPQHF
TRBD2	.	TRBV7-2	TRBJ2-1	TGTGCCAGCAGCCTTCTAGCGGGGGGCTACAATGAGCAGTTCTTC	CASSLLAGGYNEQFF
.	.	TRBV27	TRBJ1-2	TGTGCCAGTAAAAAAAGGGGGGGAGGCTACACCTTC	CASKKRGGGYTF
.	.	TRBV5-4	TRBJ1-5	TGTGCCAGCAGCTTGCCGGGACAGCCCCAGCATTTT	CASSLPGQPQHF
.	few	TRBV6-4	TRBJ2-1	TGTGCCAGCAGTGACGGGTCGGGGGAACCCAATGAGCAGTTCTTC	CASSDGSGEPNEQFF
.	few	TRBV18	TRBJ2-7	TGTGCCAGCTCACCGCCGGCGGGCTACGAGCAGTACTTC	CASSPPAGYEQYF
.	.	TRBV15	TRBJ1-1	TGTGCCACCAGCAGAGAGGGGGGGAGGGCTGAAGCTTTCTTT	CATSREGGRAEAFF
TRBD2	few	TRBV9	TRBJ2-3	TGTGCCAGCAGCGGAGTCGCTAGCGGTTACACAGATACGCAGTATTTT	CASSGVASGYTDTQYF
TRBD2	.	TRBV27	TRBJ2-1	TGTGCCAGCAGTTTAATCGGTAGCGGGCTAATGGAGCAGTTCTTC	CASSLIGSGLMEQFF
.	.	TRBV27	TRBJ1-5	TGTGCCAGCAGTTTAGAAGCGGGGGCTGGGAATCAGCCCCAGCATTTT	CASSLEAGAGNQPQHF
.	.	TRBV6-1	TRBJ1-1	TGTGCCAGCACCCTCCAGGCTGAAGCTTTCTTT	CASTLQAEAFF
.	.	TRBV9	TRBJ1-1	TGTGCCAGCAGCGTAGGGGGCTACACTGAAGCTTTCTTT	CASSVGGYTEAFF